This TCR beta chain was sequenced in a study of blood T cell repertoires in COVID-19. CDR1 LNHDA and CDR2 SQIVND come from the germline V gene (reference sequence). Trimming removed 4 bases from V and 5 bases from J, with 8 bases in between. The CDR3 loop spans 12 amino acids. Generated by immunoSEQ multiplex PCR, the TCRdb table keeps only in-frame clones and is missing some. The repertoire holds 130,000 to 150,000 clones, with roughly 84% as singletons. Material: peripheral blood. The clonotype comes from a woman between 50 and 59 years old in a cohort sampled during active or convalescent COVID-19. This rearrangement joins TRBV19 to TRBJ1-2, with D unclear. For the CDR3, the DNA is TGTGCCAGTAGTACGGTTACGTATGGCTACACCTTC. Amino acid sequence: CASSTVTYGYTF.